These T cell receptor beta chains were read from a single sample in a study of blood T cell repertoires in COVID-19. The repertoire was sequenced with immunoSEQ multiplex PCR; TCRdb's copy has only in-frame clones and lacks some. The sample lists 250,000 to 400,000 clones; approximately 88% were seen once. Sequenced sample: peripheral blood. The source is a woman aged 25 to 39 with COVID-19, enrolled during active disease. Both conserved end residues are part of each CDR3. The D gene is left open where the match is weak. Clone size is given for some rows only: seen once, a few or many times, or a class if the clone is expanded.

J,V,size,D,CDR3,DNA
TRBJ2-7,TRBV7-8,-,-,CASSGIANLPEQYF,TGTGCCAGCAGCGGTATAGCGAACCTCCCCGAGCAGTACTTC
TRBJ2-1,TRBV7-9,-,-,CASSRVVAGYNEQFF,TGTGCCAGCAGCCGTGTTGTGGCGGGGTACAATGAGCAGTTCTTC
TRBJ1-1,TRBV5-1,-,-,CASSLTVGTEAFF,TGCGCCAGCAGCTTGACAGTAGGCACTGAAGCTTTCTTT
TRBJ2-1,TRBV3-1/TRBV3-2,-,-,CASSPGNEQFF,TGTGCCAGCAGCCCGGGGAATGAGCAGTTCTTC
TRBJ2-3,TRBV19,-,-,CASSISLPTRTDTQYF,TGTGCCAGTAGTATCAGTCTTCCGACACGCACAGATACGCAGTATTTT
TRBJ2-1,TRBV4-1,-,TRBD2,CASSREPRLAGGNEQFF,TGCGCCAGCAGCCGCGAGCCCAGGCTAGCGGGGGGTAATGAGCAGTTCTTC
TRBJ1-4,TRBV28,-,TRBD1,CASNRGQGLEKLFF,TGTGCCAGCAATAGAGGACAGGGTCTGGAAAAACTGTTTTTT
TRBJ2-2,TRBV6-4,-,-,CASNSNTDGGELFF,TGTGCCAGCAACTCCAATACAGATGGCGGGGAGCTGTTTTTT
TRBJ1-5,TRBV6-6,few,TRBD1,CASSQGQGLTDQPQHF,TGTGCCAGCAGTCAGGGACAGGGTTTAACAGATCAGCCCCAGCATTTT
TRBJ2-3,TRBV12-3/TRBV12-4,-,-,CASESYLADTQYF,TGTGCGAGCGAGAGCTATCTCGCAGATACGCAGTATTTT
TRBJ1-5,TRBV18,-,TRBD1,CASSGQGGWNQPQHF,TGTGCCAGCTCGGGACAGGGCGGTTGGAATCAGCCCCAGCATTTT
TRBJ2-5,TRBV27,-,TRBD1,CASSPSPYRGLETQYF,TGTGCCAGCAGTCCAAGTCCCTATAGGGGGCTAGAGACCCAGTACTTC
TRBJ2-7,TRBV14,-,TRBD2,CASRPSGGLYEQYF,TGTGCCAGCAGGCCTAGCGGGGGACTCTACGAGCAGTACTTC
TRBJ2-5,TRBV5-8,-,-,CASSLVPGDQETQYF,TGTGCCAGCAGCTTGGTGCCAGGGGACCAAGAGACCCAGTACTTC
TRBJ1-2,TRBV19,-,TRBD1,CASSREGQGRSYGYTF,TGTGCCAGTAGTAGGGAGGGACAGGGGAGATCCTATGGCTACACCTTC
TRBJ1-1,TRBV4-1,-,-,CASSTVTGLNTEAFF,TGCGCCAGCAGCACTGTGACAGGATTAAACACTGAAGCTTTCTTT
TRBJ1-4,TRBV3-1/TRBV3-2,-,TRBD1,CASSQEGQGEKLFF,TGTGCCAGCAGCCAAGAGGGACAGGGCGAAAAACTGTTTTTT
TRBJ2-5,TRBV7-8,once,-,CASSLSPVGETQYF,TGTGCCAGCAGCTTATCCCCGGTCGGGGAGACCCAGTACTTC
TRBJ1-5,TRBV6-2/TRBV6-3,-,TRBD1,CASSSDRVWGNQPQHF,TGTGCCAGCAGTTCCGACAGGGTTTGGGGCAATCAGCCCCAGCATTTT
TRBJ2-1,TRBV19,-,-,CASSLGLHNEQFF,TGTGCCAGTAGCCTCGGACTCCACAATGAGCAGTTCTTC
TRBJ1-5,TRBV2,-,TRBD1,CASLRTGGNQPQHF,TGTGCCAGCCTGCGGACAGGGGGCAATCAGCCCCAGCATTTT
TRBJ2-1,TRBV11-3,-,-,CASSLLGLDMNEQFF,TGTGCCAGCAGCTTACTGGGGCTCGACATGAATGAGCAGTTCTTC
TRBJ2-3,TRBV27,once,-,CASSNRVGIRTDTQYF,TGTGCCAGCAGTAACAGGGTGGGGATTCGGACAGATACGCAGTATTTT
TRBJ2-2,TRBV3-1/TRBV3-2,-,-,CASSQEKRVIDTGELFF,TGTGCCAGCAGCCAAGAAAAGAGGGTTATAGACACCGGGGAGCTGTTTTTT
TRBJ2-3,TRBV19,-,TRBD2,CASSAGGRGRGDTQYF,TGTGCCAGTAGTGCGGGGGGGAGGGGGCGAGGAGATACGCAGTATTTT
TRBJ2-1,TRBV4-2,once,TRBD2,CASSQDGAGGIYNEQFF,TGTGCCAGCAGCCAAGATGGCGCGGGGGGAATATACAATGAGCAGTTCTTC
TRBJ1-6,TRBV7-2,-,TRBD1,CASSLDWRGRSPLHF,TGTGCCAGCAGCTTAGATTGGAGGGGGCGTTCACCCCTCCACTTT
TRBJ2-1,TRBV11-2,-,TRBD1,CASSEDRGTYNEQFF,TGTGCCAGCAGCGAAGACAGGGGTACGTACAATGAGCAGTTCTTC
TRBJ1-2,TRBV2,few,-,CASGGGRRDGYTF,TGTGCCAGCGGCGGGGGGAGGAGGGATGGCTACACCTTC
TRBJ1-2,TRBV27,once,-,CASSPTGPYGYTF,TGTGCCAGCAGTCCCACAGGGCCCTATGGCTACACCTTC
TRBJ2-5,TRBV7-9,-,-,CASSLAGSGPRETQYF,TGTGCCAGCAGCTTAGCGGGCAGCGGCCCTCGAGAGACCCAGTACTTC
TRBJ2-3,TRBV27,few,-,CASRWTGVSTDTQYF,TGTGCCAGCAGGTGGACGGGGGTGAGCACAGATACGCAGTATTTT
TRBJ2-3,TRBV19,-,TRBD1,CASSSTGGTDTQYF,TGTGCCAGTAGTAGCACAGGGGGCACAGATACGCAGTATTTT
TRBJ2-1,TRBV19,-,-,CASSPDSYNEQFF,TGTGCCAGTAGTCCGGACAGCTACAATGAGCAGTTCTTC
TRBJ2-3,TRBV6-5,-,-,CASGSGVGTDTQYF,TGTGCCAGCGGGTCAGGGGTCGGGACAGATACGCAGTATTTT
TRBJ2-2,TRBV5-1,-,-,CASSSTSRAGELFF,TGCGCCAGCAGCTCGACTAGTCGGGCCGGGGAGCTGTTTTTT
TRBJ2-7,TRBV2,once,TRBD2,CASSIGEGREQYF,TGTGCCAGCAGCATAGGGGAGGGTCGCGAGCAGTACTTC
TRBJ1-2,TRBV19,-,TRBD1,CASSPTGQGEDYGYTF,TGTGCCAGTAGTCCAACCGGACAGGGTGAGGACTATGGCTACACCTTC
TRBJ2-7,TRBV12-3/TRBV12-4,few,-,CASSAHYEQYF,TGTGCCAGCAGCGCACACTACGAGCAGTACTTC
TRBJ1-1,TRBV6-4,few,-,CASSDGSEGTEAFF,TGTGCCAGCAGTGACGGCAGTGAGGGCACTGAAGCTTTCTTT
TRBJ2-2,TRBV6-5,-,-,CASSFRTPGTGELFF,TGTGCCAGCAGCTTTAGAACCCCGGGGACCGGGGAGCTGTTTTTT
TRBJ1-3,TRBV5-5,-,-,CASSRSGNTIYF,TGTGCCAGCAGCCGCTCTGGAAACACCATATATTTT
TRBJ1-1,TRBV21-1,once,-,CASSRGRGDREAFF,TGTGCCAGCAGCAGGGGAAGGGGGGACAGGGAAGCTTTCTTT
TRBJ1-2,TRBV5-6,-,TRBD1,CASSFFLGTGRTYGYTF,TGTGCCAGCAGCTTCTTCTTGGGGACAGGGAGGACTTATGGCTACACCTTC
TRBJ1-5,TRBV19,-,-,CASMWRTHSNQPQHF,TGTGCCAGTATGTGGAGGACCCATAGCAATCAGCCCCAGCATTTT
TRBJ1-3,TRBV28,-,TRBD1,CASSRQGTGGNTIYF,TGTGCCAGCAGCAGACAGGGGACCGGTGGAAACACCATATATTTT
TRBJ2-1,TRBV19,-,TRBD2,CASSTHSGLGNEQFF,TGTGCCAGTAGTACTCATTCAGGACTAGGTAATGAGCAGTTCTTC
TRBJ1-1,TRBV24-1,-,-,CATRAGGSRLNTEAFF,TGTGCCACCAGGGCCGGGGGGTCCAGGCTGAACACTGAAGCTTTCTTT
TRBJ2-6,TRBV6-5,-,-,CASRASGANVLTF,TGTGCCAGCAGGGCCTCTGGGGCCAACGTCCTGACTTTC
TRBJ2-2,TRBV7-6,-,-,CASSRGTENTGELFF,TGTGCCAGCAGCCGCGGGACAGAGAACACCGGGGAGCTGTTTTTT
TRBJ2-6,TRBV11-3,-,-,CASSFAVSGANVLTF,TGTGCCAGCAGCTTTGCGGTGTCTGGGGCCAACGTCCTGACTTTC
TRBJ1-1,TRBV7-9,many,-,CASSYTGTPEAFF,TGTGCCAGCAGTTACACCGGGACACCTGAAGCTTTCTTT
TRBJ1-1,TRBV4-2,-,TRBD1,CASSPDREAYTEAFF,TGTGCCAGCAGCCCAGACAGGGAGGCGTACACTGAAGCTTTCTTT
TRBJ1-2,TRBV6-4,-,TRBD1,CASSDSPTGSDIHGYTF,TGTGCCAGCAGTGACTCACCGACAGGGAGTGATATACATGGCTACACCTTC